This paragraph covers one T cell receptor beta chain sequence. The antigen this receptor binds is unknown. Base-call qualities are not available, and no considerably larger clone is one nucleotide away. The source of the sample is a study of PD-1 blockade in classical Hodgkin lymphoma (dated by TCRdb to 2018 to 2021). About the investigation overall: Nivolumab dosing was 3 mg/kg intravenously every 2 weeks, continuing until either disease progression or unacceptable toxicity. A peripheral blood immune signature of response to PD-1 blockade in classical Hodgkin lymphoma was defined using TCR beta sequencing and CyTOF.

Overall study outcomes, separate from this receptor: Patients starting nivolumab less than 1 year after ASCT had lower diversity and were excluded from later analyses to avoid confounding by immune reconstitution. Trial patients achieving complete response had baseline diversity similar to newly diagnosed patients, whereas partial responders and progressors had significantly lower diversity. The study was restricted to a single clinical trial cohort, and the causes of repertoire differences, possibly disease activity or prior therapy, were left undefined. Newly diagnosed patients were reported to have lower baseline TCR diversity than healthy donors, and relapsed/refractory patients were reported to have lower baseline TCR diversity still. By C4D1, a significant rise was seen in CD4+ TCR diversity but not in CD8+ TCR diversity (p=0.0027 vs p=0.16), and the rise was most apparent among complete responders (p=0.02).

Sample time point, as interpreted from the label and publication: cycle 1 day 1 (C1D1), immediately before nivolumab initiation. Relapse after autologous stem cell transplantation had occurred in all trial patients, and cohorts A, B and C were distinguished by prior brentuximab vedotin exposure. The trial cohort was composed of 56 patients with relapsed/refractory classical Hodgkin lymphoma, for whom complete response, partial response or progressive disease was recorded as best overall response. Single-agent nivolumab was administered to trial patients in the multi-cohort phase II CheckMate 205 trial. An independent review committee assessed best overall response by applying the 2007 International Working Group response criteria. Trial PBMCs were obtained immediately prior to nivolumab initiation (C1D1) and on therapy at cycle 2 day 1 and cycle 4 day 1. Peripheral blood was collected in 8 mL Vacutainer Cell Preparation Tubes, from which PBMCs were isolated by centrifugation and then cryopreserved.

The CDR3 covers 15 residues, taking in both the cysteine and the phenylalanine. Only the CDR3 region is kept as DNA, spanning 45 bases read in frame from base 1. The germline V gene (reference sequence) yields LNHNV for CDR1 and YYDKDF for CDR2. V loses 4 bases of germline sequence and J loses 4 bases, and the interval between the two ends is 14 bases. Genomic DNA was isolated using the Qiagen DNeasy kit from unsorted PBMCs as well as from negatively selected CD4+ and CD8+ fractions. Using primers that anneal to V and J segments, immunoSEQ multiplex PCR amplified the TCR beta CDR3 regions. A synthetic immune receptor repertoire was used to minimize amplification bias, and any residual bias was removed computationally once sequencing was done. The published analysis was carried out like this. Repertoire diversity was quantified as the Shannon entropy index using custom Python scripts. Unsorted, CD4+ and CD8+ repertoires were analyzed separately, except for combined analyses in which CD4+ and CD8+ sequences were merged in silico. A clone counted as expanded when the clone's frequency after treatment rose at least 2-fold relative to C1D1, and clones undetected at baseline were given a pseudocount of 0.5. Singleton clones were defined as clones with 0 or 1 copy at C1D1, and non-singleton clones were defined as clones with 2 or more copies. Clones expanded in unsorted samples were assigned a CD4+, CD8+ or unknown annotation through matching of protein sequences in sorted samples from the same patient. Wilcoxon tests were applied to paired samples to test diversity changes from C1D1 to C4D1. TCRdb retrieved this table from immuneACCESS and kept in-frame rearrangements only. Not all clones are present; in checked studies, unresolved V genes account for under half, and no reason is known for the remainder. For V, J and clone size, that table is used; D and trimming come from the DNA. This sample has just under 100,000 clones in its table, and approximately 80% of those were observed once. In total, the top ten clones hold 12% of the sample.

Rearrangement joined TRBV15 to TRBJ2-1; perhaps TRBD2 is the D gene, with 6 bases matching. The material was peripheral blood mononuclear cells (PBMCs), obtained at baseline. This TCR was recovered from a human donor with classical Hodgkin lymphoma. The CDR3 here reads CATSKDGTEYNEQFF. DNA sequence: TGTGCCACCAGCAAAGACGGGACTGAGTACAATGAGCAGTTCTTC.